This T cell receptor (beta chain) stems from a study of cytotoxic CD8 clonotypes in ibrutinib-treated CLL (dated by TCRdb to about 2021). For the wider study: In this cohort, over 14 patients were treatment-naive and about a dozen were relapsed/refractory, while around 17 had unmutated IGHV. Partial responses were observed in approximately 24 patients and complete responses in 2; after a median follow-up of around 68 months, remission was maintained in some 14 patients and progression was observed in roughly twelve. Cryopreserved peripheral blood mononuclear cells were obtained prior to treatment, at the time of response, and at either disease progression or sustained remission. On average, each sample yielded about 260,000 productive templates and 94,082 productive rearrangements. The response samples were drawn at a median of roughly twelve months into treatment, with a range of roughly 6 to 36 months. Longitudinal samples were available for about 30% of the roughly 86 trial participants. Every remission and progressive disease sample was obtained while ibrutinib was still being received by the patients.

The germline V gene supplies CDR1 SGHVS and CDR2 FNYEAQ. From V the trimming removes 2 bases and from J it removes 6 bases, while the gene matches leave 15 bases of the junction unaccounted for. CDR3 length: 19 amino acids, cysteine to phenylalanine. The DNA shown is the 57-base CDR3, in frame from base 1. For TCR beta library preparation, about 1.8 micrograms of genomic DNA were isolated from cryopreserved PBMCs. Longitudinal blood samples from CLL patients on ibrutinib monotherapy were analyzed using high-throughput TCR beta sequencing. Patients were enrolled in a phase 2 open-label single-center ibrutinib monotherapy trial. As regards this clone: The antigen it recognizes is unknown. Within one base of it there is no much larger clone, and no base qualities were kept.

A MiSeq instrument was used for deep resolution sequencing, which targeted depths ranging from 1 in 1 million up to 1 in 200,000 T cells, with coverage averaging 10x for each clonotype. TCR beta libraries were generated with the immunoSEQ hsTCRB Kit. The paper's data handling went like this. ImmunoSEQ Data Assistant and ImmunoSEQ Analyzer were used for data analysis, and V, D and J genes were assigned according to IMGT definitions. Clonality, which ranges from 0 to 1, was calculated as one minus the normalized Shannon entropy of productive rearrangement frequencies. Only overrepresented clonotypes making up at least 0.05% of the repertoire of each patient were included in the public clonotype analysis. About a dozen repertoires from age-matched healthy donors, obtained from immuneACCESS, served as clonality controls. The table comes from immuneACCESS by way of TCRdb, which keeps in-frame sequences with V and J called. Part of the clones is missing from these tables; in studies checked, under half for an unresolved V gene and the rest for unknown reasons. The DNA gave D and trimming, while V, J and clone size come from that table. A total of about 140,000 clones appear in this sample, 70% to 90% of them only once. The ten largest make up less than 9% of the sample.

Results and caveats for the whole study, not just this receptor: At baseline, clonality was higher than in age-matched healthy donors and showed a strong correlation with circulating CD8+ T-cell counts. Clonality rose at ibrutinib response, remained stable during sustained remission, and dropped back toward baseline at progression. Public clonotypes were rare and either shrank or stayed stable during treatment, and the rise in clonality at ibrutinib response reflected expansion of private clonotypes. Sampling times were not matched between sustained-remission and progressing patients, and lymph node repertoires were not studied.

The sample here was PBMCs, taken after 36 months of ibrutinib treatment. This receptor was taken from a human donor with chronic lymphocytic leukemia. In this chain, TRBV7-6 is recombined with TRBJ2-1, and TRBD2 aligns with 11 junction nucleotides. In nucleotide form, the sequence is TGTGCCAGCAGCTTACCCGCACCACCACTAGCGGGAGTTGGCAATGAGCAGTTCTTC. Its translation is CASSLPAPPLAGVGNEQFF.